At least ten counts were recorded for the clone carrying this T cell receptor (beta chain). Its target is unknown. From the 5' RACE reads, TCRdb called clonotypes with MiXCR, one entry per CDR3 protein. Of about 300,000 distinct CDR3 sequences in the sample, 11% were seen once. The entry originates in a study of CD8 T cells in ankylosing spondylitis. Study observations and caveats: Fewer than 10 highly homologous variants formed a TCR beta motif that appeared characteristic of ankylosing spondylitis blood.

The TCR comes from a female donor with ankylosing spondylitis or in good health (not recorded which). The sequenced sample consisted of blood, either unsorted or a sorted T cell fraction (not recorded which).

The CDR3 here is CSVETGYTGELFF. The CDR3 nucleotides are TGCAGCGTGGAGACAGGTTACACCGGGGAGCTGTTTTTT. This chain joins TRBV29-1 and TRBJ2-2; D possibly corresponds to TRBD1 (6 bases). The CDR3 covers 13 residues. Germline V lookup: CDR1 SQVTM, CDR2 ANQGSEA. The V and J ends lost 6 bases and 3 bases respectively, with 11 bases between them.